Below are 18 T cell receptor beta chains sequenced from a single sample in a study of molecular identifiers for immune sequencing clone quantification. TCRdb analysed the PCR reads with MiXCR anew, one entry per CDR3 protein. The table has under 800,000 distinct CDR3 sequences, 25% seen once. The source material was naive CD8+ T cells from blood, with Jurkat cell RNA spiked in. Sample subset: FACS-sorted CD8+CD4-CCR7+CD45RA+ naive T cells. These receptors were collected from a human donor in good health. Some libraries in this study had Jurkat cell RNA spiked in.

This clonotype occurred many times. The chain combines TRBV20-1 with TRBJ2-7; D remains unclear. The CDR3 covers 12 residues. CDR1 DFQATT and CDR2 SNEGSKA come from the germline V gene (reference sequence). Deletions cut 0 bases from V and 7 bases from J, with 10 bases between. The DNA of the CDR3 is TGCAGTGCTAGAGAGGTCGGTGGGGAGCAGTACTTC. This codes for CSAREVGGEQYF.

V gene TRBV5-3 combines with J gene TRBJ2-1, with TRBD2 matching 7 bases. TRBV5-3 carries the ORF label, with uncertain function. The junction had 25 bases not matched to a gene; V was cut back by 8 bases and J by 8 bases. The CDR3 runs 18 residues. The CDR3 loop reads CASGWAVAGPTPGDEQFF. The CDR3 nucleotides are TGTGCCAGCGGTTGGGCTGTAGCGGGCCCGACGCCTGGGGATGAGCAGTTCTTC.

As concerns this clonotype: One end of the junction varies from germline; a read error may be responsible. This chain joins TRBV7-9 and TRBJ2-7; D may be TRBD2 (5 bases). Germline lookup yields CDR1 SEHNR and CDR2 FQNEAQ (reference sequence). The CDR3 runs to 14 residues. Here the CDR3 reads CASSLATIPYEQYF. As DNA, the CDR3 is TGTGCCAGCAGCCTAGCAACAATTCCCTACGAGCAGTACTTC.

This clonotype was observed many times. The genes are TRBV28 and TRBJ2-7, with D uncertain. This CDR3 has 14 amino acids. The V gene lost 4 bases and the J gene lost 11 bases, with 21 bases spanning the gap. The germline gives CDR1 MDHEN, CDR2 SYDVKM. This CDR3 is CASSSSRRLTWEYF. CDR3 sequence (DNA): TGTGCCAGCAGTTCCTCTCGGCGGCTGACCTGGGAGTACTTC.

Note on this clonotype: A read error may explain this, as a much larger clone is one base away. V is TRBV28 and J is TRBJ2-1, with D uncertain. The CDR3 totals 15 residues. The ends were cut back, 9 bases at V and 2 bases at J, with 17 bases in the middle. CDR1 and CDR2 from the germline V gene are MDHEN and SYDVKM. For the CDR3, the DNA is TGTGCCAGACAAAGTGTCTCTGGGGCCTACAATGAGCAGTTCTTC. This encodes CARQSVSGAYNEQFF.

The table lists this clonotype with many counts. J is TRBJ1-5 and V is TRBV12-3 or TRBV12-4; TRBD1 matches 9 bases. V gave up 5 bases and J gave up 4 bases; unmatched junction bases: 0. This CDR3 comprises 13 residues. CDR3 in amino acids: CASSGQGNQPQHF. The DNA of the CDR3 is TGTGCCAGCAGTGGACAGGGGAATCAGCCCCAGCATTTT.

The rearrangement uses TRBV5-6 and TRBJ2-5, with D possibly matching TRBD2 (6 bases). Germline V gives CDR1 SGHDT, CDR2 YYEEEE. The CDR3 runs 12 residues. Trimming left V 4 bases short and J 5 bases short, with 9 bases between. The CDR3 coding sequence is TGTGCCAGCAGCGGGGGGTCGGAGACCCAGTACTTC. Residues: CASSGGSETQYF. The full variable domain, with the rest looked up from reference TRBV5-6 and TRBJ2-5, is DAGVTQSPTHLIKTRGQQVTLRCSPKSGHDTVSWYQQALGQGPQFIFQYYEEEERQRGNFPDRFSGHQFPNYSSELNVNALLLGDSALYLCASSGGSETQYFGPGTRLLVL.

With respect to this clonotype: A much larger clone sits a single nucleotide away, making a read error possible. This rearrangement joins TRBV2 to TRBJ2-7; 9 nucleotides line up with TRBD1. This CDR3 has 11 residues. The germline V gene has CDR1 SNHLY and CDR2 FYNNEI. After removal of 11 bases from V and 5 bases from J, the junction contained 4 bases not matched to a gene. The CDR3 DNA follows: TGTGCCCAGGGACAGGGCCACGAGCAGTACTTC. Translating gives CAQGQGHEQYF.

The chain links TRBV6-2 or TRBV6-3 to TRBJ1-2; tentatively, D is TRBD1 (5 bases). Germline assignment: CDR1 MNHEY and CDR2 SVGEGT. The ends were cut back, 2 bases at V and 4 bases at J, with 20 bases in the middle. The CDR3 is 17 amino acids. CDR3 sequence: CASSYQGRQSDGYGYTF. In nucleotides, the CDR3 is TGTGCCAGCAGTTACCAGGGTCGACAAAGCGATGGCTATGGCTACACCTTC.

Turning to this clonotype: With a much larger clone just one base away, this may be a read error. The V and J genes are TRBV30 and TRBJ2-5; TRBD2 aligns across 7 bases. Germline CDR1 is GTSNPN and CDR2 is SVGIG (reference sequence). The CDR3 is 14 amino acids. V lost 2 bases to trimming and J lost 5 bases; unmatched junction nucleotides: 8. The CDR3 protein is CAWSLWSGGETQYF. CDR3 bases: TGTGCCTGGAGTCTTTGGTCGGGAGGTGAGACCCAGTACTTC. Supplemented by reference TRBV30 and TRBJ2-5, the full variable domain reads SQTIHQWPATLVQPVGSPLSLECTVEGTSNPNLYWYRQAAGRGLQLLFYSVGIGQISSEVPQNLSASRPQDRQFILSSKKLLLSDSGFYLCAWSLWSGGETQYFGPGTRLLVL.

This clonotype was counted at least ten times. This chain uses TRBV20-1 with TRBJ2-7, with a tentative D call TRBD1 (6 bases). Per the germline V gene, CDR1 is DFQATT and CDR2 is SNEGSKA (reference sequence). V was pared by 3 bases and J by 6 bases, with 15 bases between. The CDR3 consists of 13 residues. The CDR3 reads CSARSGVLAEQYF. In nucleotides, the CDR3 is TGCAGTGCTAGGTCAGGGGTTTTGGCCGAGCAGTACTTC.

The sample holds many counts of this clonotype. The chain has TRBV7-9 and TRBJ2-3; 9 bases fit TRBD2. Looked up from germline, CDR1 is SEHNR and CDR2 is FQNEAQ (reference sequence). There are 16 residues in the CDR3. V shed 7 bases, J shed 2 bases, and the junction held 10 bases outside the gene matches. CDR3 DNA sequence: TGTGCCAGCAAAGGAGGGCTAGCGGGGAACACAGATACGCAGTATTTT. This sequence encodes CASKGGLAGNTDTQYF.

The CDR3 spells CASSLLSVTGGNEAFF. The CDR3 nucleotides read TGTGCCAGCAGCCTGCTGTCGGTGACAGGCGGCAATGAAGCTTTCTTT. The V gene is TRBV27, the J gene TRBJ1-1, with D possibly TRBD1 on 6 matching bases. Germline-derived CDR1 and CDR2 are MNHEY and SMNVEV (reference sequence). The CDR3 consists of 16 residues. V shed 6 bases and J shed 7 bases, with 24 bases lying between them.

This clonotype was seen a handful of times. The chain employs TRBV28 and TRBJ1-1; tentatively, D is TRBD1 (5 bases). Trimming shortened V by 5 bases and J by 1 base, and 14 bases separated the two germline ends. The CDR3 extends over 15 amino acids. Germline CDR1 MDHEN, CDR2 SYDVKM. The CDR3 DNA is TGTGCCAGCAGTCCAATAGGAGGGGCGAACACTGAAGCTTTCTTT. As protein: CASSPIGGANTEAFF.

CDR3 sequence: CASSYPGGQGVNEQFF. The DNA of the CDR3 is TGTGCCAGCAGTTACCCGGGTGGACAGGGGGTTAATGAGCAGTTCTTC. V gene TRBV6-2 or TRBV6-3 combines with J gene TRBJ2-1, with 10 nucleotides matching TRBD1. CDR1 is MNHEY, CDR2 SVGEGT, per germline. Germline trimming cut 2 bases from V and 7 bases from J; bases unmatched to any gene: 8. CDR3 length: 16 residues.

This chain uses TRBV7-9 with TRBJ2-3; D gene ambiguous. The CDR3 contains 15 residues. CDR1 is SEHNR, CDR2 FQNEAQ, per germline (reference sequence). Trimming took 1 base from V and 0 from J, leaving 8 bases between them. The CDR3 DNA reads as TGTGCCAGCAGCTTAGTCATTGGTAGCACAGATACGCAGTATTTT. Protein product: CASSLVIGSTDTQYF.

This sequence joins TRBV7-8 and TRBJ1-2; possibly TRBD1 for D (5 bases). Germline CDR1 SGHVS, CDR2 FQNEAQ. The CDR3 spans 15 residues. V was shortened by 5 bases and J by 4 bases, with 17 bases between the two germline ends. Here the CDR3 DNA reads TGTGCCAGCAGCGCACGGACACTTCTTGGCTATGGCTACACCTTC. This encodes CASSARTLLGYGYTF.

This clonotype was recorded a few times. This chain uses TRBV20-1 with TRBJ1-5; 11 nucleotides line up with TRBD1. This CDR3 region has 19 residues. The trim removed 6 bases at V and 0 bases at J, leaving 16 bases unmatched. Germline loops: CDR1 DFQATT, CDR2 SNEGSKA (reference sequence). The CDR3 coding sequence is TGCAGTGCCAACGTACGAGCGGGACAGGGGGGTTATAGCAATCAGCCCCAGCATTTT. This gives the protein CSANVRAGQGGYSNQPQHF.